One sample yielded the 22 T cell receptor beta chains listed below, sequenced in a study of blood T cells in healthy people across ages. The second PCR ran roughly 7 to 11 cycles with a sample-barcoded 5' primer and J-beta primers. TCRdb passed the 5' RACE reads through MiXCR, listing each CDR3 protein once. Here the sample spans about 1.8 million distinct CDR3 sequences, 49% being singletons. The sample comprised blood. The receptors stem from a woman aged 40 to 49 in good health.

This clonotype was detected a few times. This sequence joins TRBV29-1 and TRBJ2-5, with D perhaps TRBD1 (8 bases). This CDR3 comprises 13 residues. CDR1 is SQVTM and CDR2 is ANQGSEA in the germline V gene. Trimming removed 3 bases at V and 7 bases at J, with 15 bases between. The CDR3 protein is CSVEYRGGATQYF. CDR3 DNA sequence: TGCAGCGTTGAGTACAGGGGGGGTGCGACCCAGTACTTC. Full variable domain (rest looked up from reference TRBV29-1 and TRBJ2-5): SAVISQKPSRDICQRGTSLTIQCQVDSQVTMMFWYRQQPGQSLTLIATANQGSEATYESGFVIDKFPISRPNLTFSTLTVSNMSPEDSSIYLCSVEYRGGATQYFGPGTRLLVL.

This chain links TRBV4-3 with TRBJ1-6; possible D gene TRBD1, 6 bases. This CDR3 has 16 residues. The V gene lost 4 bases and the J gene lost 4 bases, with 14 bases spanning the gap. Germline CDR1 is LGHNA and CDR2 is YSLEER. CDR3 amino acids: CASSPEGGMYNSPLHF. The DNA of the CDR3 is TGCGCCAGCAGCCCCGAGGGGGGGATGTATAATTCACCCCTCCACTTT.

This rearrangement joins TRBV7-9 to TRBJ1-2; no firm D call. The CDR3 spans 16 residues. Trimming pared 1 base from V and 8 bases from J, leaving 20 bases between. Per the germline V gene, CDR1 is SEHNR and CDR2 is FQNEAQ (reference sequence). The CDR3 loop is CASSLGGFQDLEGYTF. CDR3 DNA: TGTGCCAGCAGCTTAGGAGGGTTTCAGGATCTGGAGGGCTACACCTTC.

V gene TRBV7-9 combines with J gene TRBJ2-3; maybe TRBD2 (5 bases). CDR3 length: 15 residues. Trimming stripped 2 bases from V and 0 bases from J, with 9 bases between. CDR1 is SEHNR, CDR2 FQNEAQ, per germline (reference sequence). CDR3 region: CASSLHGKSTDTQYF. CDR3 sequence (DNA): TGTGCCAGCAGCTTACACGGGAAGAGCACAGATACGCAGTATTTT. Full variable domain (outside the CDR3, taken from reference TRBV7-9 and TRBJ2-3): DTGVSQNPRHKITKRGQNVTFRCDPISEHNRLYWYRQTLGQGPEFLTYFQNEAQLEKSRLLSDRFSAERPKGSFSTLEIQRTEQGDSAMYLCASSLHGKSTDTQYFGPGTRLTVL.

J is TRBJ2-7 and V is TRBV7-2; 8 bases fit TRBD2. CDR3 length equals 16 residues. Trimming at V came to 5 bases and at J to 1 base, leaving 10 bases not matched to a gene. CDR1 is SGHTA, CDR2 FQGNSA, per germline. As DNA, the CDR3 is TGTGCCAGCAGCCAGTTCGGGGGGGCGGGATCCTACGAGCAGTACTTC. Translation: CASSQFGGAGSYEQYF.

The chain is built from TRBV9 and TRBJ2-1, with a weak D call TRBD1 (5 bases). With 3 bases removed from V and 0 bases from J, the gap between germline ends came to 13 bases. CDR1 and CDR2 (germline): SGDLS, YYNGEE. The CDR3 runs 16 residues. The CDR3 bases are TGTGCCAGCAGCGCGGAGACAGTAAGCTCCTACAATGAGCAGTTCTTC. This translates into CASSAETVSSYNEQFF. The variable domain in full, with the rest retrieved from reference TRBV9 and TRBJ2-1, is DSGVTQTPKHLITATGQRVTLRCSPRSGDLSVYWYQQSLDQGLQFLIQYYNGEERAKGNILERFSAQQFPDLHSELNLSSLELGDSALYFCASSAETVSSYNEQFFGPGTRLTVL.

V is TRBV20-1 and J is TRBJ2-1; TRBD1 matches 9 bases. The CDR3 has 14 residues. CDR1 and CDR2 from the germline V gene are DFQATT and SNEGSKA (reference sequence). The V and J ends lost 5 bases and 2 bases, in that order; junction bases with no gene match: 4. The CDR3 loop reads CSAGGDRAYNEQFF. The CDR3 coding sequence is TGCAGTGCTGGGGGGGACAGGGCCTACAATGAGCAGTTCTTC.

This clonotype appeared a few times. V and J are TRBV6-5 and TRBJ2-5; 7 bases agree with TRBD1. Germline CDR1 MNHEY, CDR2 SVGAGI. This CDR3 has 16 amino acids. V lost 4 bases and J lost 0; bases outside the gene matches: 8. The CDR3 protein is CASSLQTGPYQETQYF. The CDR3 DNA follows: TGTGCCAGCAGTTTGCAGACAGGGCCGTACCAAGAGACCCAGTACTTC.

On this clonotype: Germline is not matched at one junction end, which may reflect a read error. The genes are TRBV20-1 and TRBJ2-1; D is unresolved. Germline assignment: CDR1 DFQATT and CDR2 SNEGSKA (reference sequence). The CDR3 sequence is 15 residues long. The CDR3 DNA reads as TGCAGTGCTAGAGATGTCGACTCCACCTACAGTGAGCAGTTCTTC. Translating it yields CSARDVDSTYSEQFF.

This clonotype was counted a few times. The J gene is TRBJ1-2, the V gene TRBV6-2 or TRBV6-3; tentative D call: TRBD1 (6 bases). Germline lookup yields CDR1 MNHEY and CDR2 SVGEGT. The V end was cut by 6 bases, the J end by 4 bases, with 15 bases between. The CDR3 spans 14 residues. The CDR3 DNA is TGTGCCAGCAGGCGACAGGCTCGGGGCTATGGCTACACCTTC. The encoded protein is CASRRQARGYGYTF.

The gene calls are TRBV6-1 and TRBJ2-3; 9 bases agree with TRBD2. CDR1 MNHNS and CDR2 SASEGT come from the germline V gene. This CDR3 is 17 amino acids long. V gave up 7 bases and J gave up 4 bases; unmatched junction bases: 15. CDR3 nucleotides: TGTGCCAGCACCACAGGACCGGCGGGGGGGCCATCAGATACGCAGTATTTT. This codes for CASTTGPAGGPSDTQYF.

The J gene is TRBJ2-7, the V gene TRBV6-2 or TRBV6-3; 7 bases fit TRBD2. Germline V gives CDR1 MNHEY, CDR2 SVGEGT. V was clipped by 5 bases and J by 10 bases; unmatched bases: 14. The CDR3 totals 14 residues. The chain's CDR3 is CASSSSGDYLTQYF. The DNA of the CDR3 is TGTGCCAGCAGTAGCTCGGGGGACTACCTTACCCAGTACTTC.

The rearrangement uses TRBV7-9 and TRBJ2-3, with D hard to call. This CDR3 has 14 amino acids. Looked up from germline, CDR1 is SEHNR and CDR2 is FQNEAQ (reference sequence). V was clipped by 4 bases and J by 2 bases, with 10 bases between them. CDR3 coding DNA: TGTGCCAGCAGCTCGAAGCACTCCACAGATACGCAGTATTTT. Encoded protein: CASSSKHSTDTQYF.

Comments on this clonotype: The junction shows a germline mismatch at one end, possibly a read error. J is TRBJ2-1 and V is TRBV4-3, with TRBD2 matching over 8 bases. CDR3 length: 15 amino acids. CDR1 and CDR2 (germline): LGHNA, YSLEER. The CDR3 sequence: CASSQDSGADNERFF. For the CDR3, the DNA is TGCGCCAGCAGCCAAGATAGCGGGGCGGACAATGAGCGGTTCTTC.

The chain combines TRBV7-3 with TRBJ1-1, with D uncertain. V dropped 1 base and J dropped 4 bases, with 13 bases sitting between them. The CDR3 runs to 15 residues. Germline values: CDR1 SGHTA, CDR2 FQGTGA. The CDR3 DNA reads as TGTGCCAGCAGCTTAATTAGCCCTGGGATCACTGAAGCTTTCTTT. Amino acids: CASSLISPGITEAFF.

J is TRBJ1-5 and V is TRBV5-5; 10 nucleotides line up with TRBD1. Losses at the gene ends were 2 bases for V and 0 bases for J; bases not matched to a gene: 2. This CDR3 contains 16 residues. Germline V lookup: CDR1 SGHKS, CDR2 YYEKEE (reference sequence). The CDR3 DNA sequence: TGTGCCAGCAGCTTTGACAGGGGGCTTAGCAATCAGCCCCAGCATTTT. Translated, it gives CASSFDRGLSNQPQHF.

Details on this clonotype: One end of the junction is discordant with germline, which a read error may explain. The chain employs TRBV6-1 and TRBJ2-1; possible D gene TRBD2, 7 bases. The CDR3 runs 15 residues. CDR1 is MNHNS, CDR2 SASEGT, per germline. The CDR3: CASRRGGPLYNGQFF. The DNA of the CDR3 is TGTGCCAGCAGGAGGGGGGGACCTCTCTACAATGGGCAGTTCTTC.

The chain has TRBV27 and TRBJ2-3, with D perhaps TRBD2 (5 bases). Germline V gene data show CDR1 as MNHEY and CDR2 as SMNVEV (reference sequence). CDR3 length: 15 amino acids. V was pared by 5 bases and J by 1 base, with 13 bases between. CDR3 sequence reads: CASSLRTSGTDTQYF. The CDR3 coding sequence is TGTGCCAGCAGTCTTCGGACTTCAGGCACAGATACGCAGTATTTT.

The V call is TRBV9, the J call TRBJ1-5; 7 bases are shared with TRBD1. V shed 8 bases and J 6 bases; nucleotides not matched to a gene: 2. This CDR3 has 11 amino acids. Germline values: CDR1 SGDLS, CDR2 YYNGEE. The CDR3 reads CARDRVQPQHF. CDR3 nucleotides: TGTGCCAGAGACAGGGTTCAGCCCCAGCATTTT.

The genes are TRBV28 and TRBJ2-7; 7 nucleotides match TRBD1. The CDR3 length is 14 residues. Germline assignment: CDR1 MDHEN and CDR2 SYDVKM. Trimming cost V 6 bases and J 6 bases; bases outside gene matches: 11. CDR3 loop: CASSSGTASREQYF. As DNA, the CDR3 is TGTGCCAGCAGCTCCGGGACAGCTTCCCGCGAGCAGTACTTC.

The V gene is TRBV2, the J gene TRBJ2-4, with TRBD2 matching over 8 bases. The CDR3 runs to 13 residues. V gave up 0 bases and J gave up 9 bases; unmatched junction bases: 1. Germline-derived CDR1 and CDR2 are SNHLY and FYNNEI. CDR3 nucleotides: TGTGCCAGCAGTGAAGCCGGGGGGGGCATTCAGTACTTC. Protein product: CASSEAGGGIQYF.

This chain joins TRBV12-3 or TRBV12-4 and TRBJ1-1, with D uncertain. The CDR3 length is 11 residues. V lost 1 base to trimming and J lost 10 bases, with 7 bases between them. CDR3 in amino acids: CASSLGLGAFF. CDR3 bases: TGTGCCAGCAGTTTAGGGTTAGGAGCTTTCTTT.